Listed below are T cell receptor beta chains from one sample, sequenced in a study of radiotherapy plus CTLA-4 blockade in lung cancer. The data were produced by immunoSEQ multiplex PCR, yet TCRdb's version contains in-frame clones alone and is incomplete. The sample records about 30,000 clones, about 80% being singletons. The sample here was peripheral blood, taken from a patient treated with radiotherapy plus ipilimumab. The source is a human donor with non-small cell lung cancer that progressed on radiotherapy plus ipilimumab. The CDR3 runs from the conserved cysteine through the conserved F or W. A D gene is named only where the DNA matches it firmly. The size field is filled for only some rows; it gives once, few, many or a size class.

J	size	V	D	DNA	CDR3
TRBJ1-1	.	TRBV19	.	TGTGCCAGTAGTTCCCGAGACCGAGGATTGAACACTGAAGCTTTCTTT	CASSSRDRGLNTEAFF
TRBJ2-7	.	TRBV28	.	TGTGCCAGCAGTATGGGCGGAGGGGGCGAGCAGTACTTC	CASSMGGGGEQYF
TRBJ1-4	.	TRBV5-4	TRBD1	TGTGCCAGCAGACGGGACAGGGGAAATGAAAAACTGTTTTTT	CASRRDRGNEKLFF
TRBJ2-2	once	TRBV5-1	.	TGCGCCAGCAGCTTGGTTCAGGGGCCCACCGGGGAGCTGTTTTTT	CASSLVQGPTGELFF
TRBJ2-3	.	TRBV29-1	TRBD2	TGCAGCGGCCTAGCGGGGGGCACAGATACGCAGTATTTT	CSGLAGGTDTQYF
TRBJ1-6	.	TRBV2	.	TGTGCCAGCACTGACAGAAGGTCTAATTCACCCCTCCACTTT	CASTDRRSNSPLHF
TRBJ2-1	.	TRBV2	.	TGTGCCAGCAGTGAGTCGGCCAGTGAGCAGTTCTTC	CASSESASEQFF
TRBJ1-2	.	TRBV30	TRBD1	TGTGCCTGGAGGGGTAGGGGGCGAGGGGATGGCTACACCTTC	CAWRGRGRGDGYTF
TRBJ2-7	.	TRBV11-2	TRBD2	TGTGCCAGCGGTTGGGGGACTACCTACGAGCAGTACTTC	CASGWGTTYEQYF
TRBJ2-7	.	TRBV5-1	.	TGCGCCAGCAGCTCACAGGGTGTTGAGCAGTACTTC	CASSSQGVEQYF
TRBJ2-1	.	TRBV2	.	TGTGCCAGCAGTGGTCTGAATGAGCAGTTCTTC	CASSGLNEQFF
TRBJ2-5	once	TRBV7-2	.	TGTGCCAGCAGCCCGGACTTGCTAGAGACCCAGTACTTC	CASSPDLLETQYF
TRBJ2-3	.	TRBV18	TRBD2	TGTGCCAGCTCACCACCCACCGGCGGGGGAAACACAGATACGCAGTATTTT	CASSPPTGGGNTDTQYF
TRBJ1-1	.	TRBV7-2	TRBD1	TGTGCCAGCAGCTCGACAGGGTTGTCAGCTTTCTTT	CASSSTGLSAFF
TRBJ2-1	.	TRBV7-9	TRBD2	TGTGCCAGCAGCTTAAGACTAGCGGGAGCCAATGAGCAGTTCTTC	CASSLRLAGANEQFF
TRBJ2-3	once	TRBV27	.	TGTGCCAGCAGTCTATCAGGGGTAACAGATACGCAGTATTTT	CASSLSGVTDTQYF
TRBJ1-5	.	TRBV4-3	.	TGCGCCAGCAGCCAAGATAAGAATCAGCCCCAGCATTTT	CASSQDKNQPQHF
TRBJ1-1	.	TRBV28	.	TGTGCCAGCAGTCCCGGACAGCAGGCTTTCTTT	CASSPGQQAFF
TRBJ2-1	once	TRBV10-3	.	TGTGCCATCAGTGCCAGGGGCGGAGATGAGCAGTTCTTC	CAISARGGDEQFF
TRBJ2-7	.	TRBV5-4	TRBD2	TGTGCCAGCAGCTTGCCCGGGCTAGCGGGAGCCTACGAGCAGTACTTC	CASSLPGLAGAYEQYF
TRBJ2-5	few	TRBV4-2	.	TGTGCCAGCAGCCAGCGATACCAAGAGACCCAGTACTTC	CASSQRYQETQYF
TRBJ1-4	medium-sized	TRBV2	.	TGTGCCAGCAGTGTTGGGAATGGAGGAGAAAAACTGTTTTTT	CASSVGNGGEKLFF
TRBJ2-7	once	TRBV7-7	TRBD1	TGTGCCAGCAGCTTGGGACAGGGGCCTACCTACGAGCAGTACTTC	CASSLGQGPTYEQYF
TRBJ1-2	few	TRBV6-5	.	TGTGCCAGCAGTTCCGGATCCGATGGCTACACCTTC	CASSSGSDGYTF
TRBJ1-3	.	TRBV2	.	TGTGCCAGCAGTGACGATGGGGCCGGCTCTGGAAACACCATATATTTT	CASSDDGAGSGNTIYF
TRBJ2-5	.	TRBV6-1	.	TGTGCCAGCAGTGAGTGGGACTCGCCATACTTC	CASSEWDSPYF
TRBJ2-5	.	TRBV4-2	TRBD1	TGTGCCAGCAGCCAAGCAGTCGGGACAGCAAGGACCCAGTACTTC	CASSQAVGTARTQYF
TRBJ1-6	.	TRBV27	.	TGTGCCAGCAGTTCGGACAGACCCGGTCCCTATAATTCACCCCTCCACTTT	CASSSDRPGPYNSPLHF
TRBJ1-5	.	TRBV9	TRBD1	TGTGCCAGCAGCGTCGGGACAGTAGGTCAGCCCCAGCATTTT	CASSVGTVGQPQHF
TRBJ2-7	.	TRBV18	.	TGTGCCAGCTCACCCGACTACGAGCAGTACTTC	CASSPDYEQYF
TRBJ1-1	.	TRBV28	.	TGTGCCAGCGACAGGATGACTAACACTGAAGCTTTCTTT	CASDRMTNTEAFF
TRBJ1-1	.	TRBV7-3	.	TGTGCCAGCAGCTCCAACCCACTCGACAGGAACACTGAAGCTTTCTTT	CASSSNPLDRNTEAFF
TRBJ2-7	few	TRBV15	TRBD2	TGTGCCACCAGCAGAGACCAGCGGGAGGGCCAAAACTACGAGCAGTACTTC	CATSRDQREGQNYEQYF
TRBJ2-7	.	TRBV7-6	.	TGTGCCAGCAGCTTTCCCCCTAGGGGGGCCCACTCCTACGAGCAGTACTTC	CASSFPPRGAHSYEQYF
TRBJ2-3	.	TRBV9	.	TGTGCCAGCAGCGTAGCGGGAGAGGTTACGCAGTATTTT	CASSVAGEVTQYF
TRBJ2-7	.	TRBV27	.	TGTGCCAGCAGTTTATATGGGGAGACCTACGAGCAGTACTTC	CASSLYGETYEQYF
TRBJ2-6	.	TRBV13	TRBD1	TGTGCCAGCAGCTTAGGCGCGGGACAGGGTTTTGTCGGTGGGGCCAACGTCCTGACTTTC	CASSLGAGQGFVGGANVLTF
TRBJ1-1	.	TRBV27	TRBD1	TGTGCCAGCAGTTTAGGGACAGGGGAGAACACTGAAGCTTTCTTT	CASSLGTGENTEAFF
TRBJ1-1	.	TRBV5-5	.	TGTGCCAGCAGCTTGGGAGGGCCTAGGGACACTGAAGCTTTCTTT	CASSLGGPRDTEAFF
TRBJ2-3	.	TRBV7-9	.	TGTGCCAGCAGCCCAGAGCCGGGCGTCAGCACAGATACGCAGTATTTT	CASSPEPGVSTDTQYF
TRBJ1-1	.	TRBV6-5	.	TGTGCCAGCAGTTACTCGGCAGGCATTTCGGATGAAGCTTTCTTT	CASSYSAGISDEAFF
TRBJ2-7	once	TRBV5-1	.	TGCGCCAGCAGCTTGTGGTTAATGTCCTACGAGCAGTACTTC	CASSLWLMSYEQYF